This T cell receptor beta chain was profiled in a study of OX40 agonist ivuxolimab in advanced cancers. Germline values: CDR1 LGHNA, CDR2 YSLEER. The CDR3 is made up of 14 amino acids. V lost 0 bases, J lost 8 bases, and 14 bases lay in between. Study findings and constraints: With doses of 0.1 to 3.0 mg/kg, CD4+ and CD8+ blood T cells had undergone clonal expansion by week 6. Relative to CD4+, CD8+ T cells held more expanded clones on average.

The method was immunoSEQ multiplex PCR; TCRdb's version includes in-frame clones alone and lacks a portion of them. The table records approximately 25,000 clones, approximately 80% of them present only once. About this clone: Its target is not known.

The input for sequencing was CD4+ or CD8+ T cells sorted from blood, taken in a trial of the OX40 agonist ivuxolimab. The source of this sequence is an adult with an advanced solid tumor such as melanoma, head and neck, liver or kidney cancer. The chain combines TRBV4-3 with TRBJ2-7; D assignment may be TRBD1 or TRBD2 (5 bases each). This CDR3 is CASSQDQVGRQQYF. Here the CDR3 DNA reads TGCGCCAGCAGCCAAGATCAGGTGGGACGGCAGCAGTACTTC.